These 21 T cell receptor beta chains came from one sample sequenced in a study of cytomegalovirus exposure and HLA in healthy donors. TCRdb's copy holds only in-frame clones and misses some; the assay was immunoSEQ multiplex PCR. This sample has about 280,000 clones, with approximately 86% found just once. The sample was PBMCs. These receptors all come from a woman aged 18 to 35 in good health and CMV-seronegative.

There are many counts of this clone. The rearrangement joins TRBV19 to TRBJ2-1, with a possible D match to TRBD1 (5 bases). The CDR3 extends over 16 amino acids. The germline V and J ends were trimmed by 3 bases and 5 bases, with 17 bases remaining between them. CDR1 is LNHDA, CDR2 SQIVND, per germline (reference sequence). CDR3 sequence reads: CASSILAQKGDNEQFF. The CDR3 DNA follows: TGTGCCAGTAGTATTCTGGCTCAGAAAGGGGACAATGAGCAGTTCTTC.

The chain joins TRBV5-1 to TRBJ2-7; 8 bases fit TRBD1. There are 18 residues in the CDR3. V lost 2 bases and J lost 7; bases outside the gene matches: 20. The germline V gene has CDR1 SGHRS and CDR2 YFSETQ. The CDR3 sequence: CASSFPLLQDREIEEQYF. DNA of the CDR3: TGCGCCAGCAGCTTCCCCCTTCTCCAGGACAGGGAAATAGAAGAGCAGTACTTC.

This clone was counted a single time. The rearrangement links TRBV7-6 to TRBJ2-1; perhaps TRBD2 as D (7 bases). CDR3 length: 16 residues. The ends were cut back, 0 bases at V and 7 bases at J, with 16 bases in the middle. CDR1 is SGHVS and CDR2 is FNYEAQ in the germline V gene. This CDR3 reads CASSLAGGPEANEQFF. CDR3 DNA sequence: TGTGCCAGCAGCTTAGCGGGGGGGCCAGAGGCGAATGAGCAGTTCTTC.

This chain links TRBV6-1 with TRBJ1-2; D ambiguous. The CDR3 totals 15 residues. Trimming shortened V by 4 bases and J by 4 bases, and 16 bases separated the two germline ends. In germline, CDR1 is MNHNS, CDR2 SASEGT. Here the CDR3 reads CASSVMGDTFYGYTF. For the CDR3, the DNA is TGTGCCAGCAGTGTCATGGGAGACACCTTCTATGGCTACACCTTC.

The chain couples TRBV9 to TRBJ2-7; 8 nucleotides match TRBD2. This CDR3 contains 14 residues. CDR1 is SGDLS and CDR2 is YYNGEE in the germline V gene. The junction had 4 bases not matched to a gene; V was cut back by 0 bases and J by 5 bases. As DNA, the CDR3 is TGTGCCAGCAGCGTAGCGGGAGGGCTCGACGAGCAGTACTTC. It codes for CASSVAGGLDEQYF.

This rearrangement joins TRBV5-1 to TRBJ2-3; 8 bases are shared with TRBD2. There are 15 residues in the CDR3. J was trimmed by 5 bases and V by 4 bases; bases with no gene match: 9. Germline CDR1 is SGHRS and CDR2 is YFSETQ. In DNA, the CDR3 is TGCGCCAGCAGCCTAGAGGTTGCGGGGGGAGATACGCAGTATTTT. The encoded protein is CASSLEVAGGDTQYF. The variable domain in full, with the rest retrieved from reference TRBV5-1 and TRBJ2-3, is KAGVTQTPRYLIKTRGQQVTLSCSPISGHRSVSWYQQTPGQGLQFLFEYFSETQRNKGNFPGRFSGRQFSNSRSEMNVSTLELGDSALYLCASSLEVAGGDTQYFGPGTRLTVL.

The chain's CDR3 is CASSGIRDRVEETQYF. The CDR3 bases are TGTGCCAGCAGCGGAATCCGGGACAGGGTGGAGGAGACCCAGTACTTC. J is TRBJ2-5 and V is TRBV9, with TRBD1 identical over 9 bases. With V trimmed by 3 bases and J by 5 bases, 11 bases remained unmatched. The CDR3 consists of 16 residues. Looked up from germline, CDR1 is SGDLS and CDR2 is YYNGEE. Looking up the rest from reference TRBV9 and TRBJ2-5 gives the full variable domain: DSGVTQTPKHLITATGQRVTLRCSPRSGDLSVYWYQQSLDQGLQFLIQYYNGEERAKGNILERFSAQQFPDLHSELNLSSLELGDSALYFCASSGIRDRVEETQYFGPGTRLLVL.

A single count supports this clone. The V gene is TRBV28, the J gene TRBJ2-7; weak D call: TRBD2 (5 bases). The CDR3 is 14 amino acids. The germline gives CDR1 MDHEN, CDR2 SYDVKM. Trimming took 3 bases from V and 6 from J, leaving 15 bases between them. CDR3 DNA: TGTGCCAGCAGTTTCTCCGGGGTGCCCGTCGAGCAGTACTTC. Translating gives CASSFSGVPVEQYF. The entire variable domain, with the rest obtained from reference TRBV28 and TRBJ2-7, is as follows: DVKVTQSSRYLVKRTGEKVFLECVQDMDHENMFWYRQDPGLGLRLIYFSYDVKMKEKGDIPEGYSVSREKKERFSLILESASTNQTSMYLCASSFSGVPVEQYFGPGTRLTVT.

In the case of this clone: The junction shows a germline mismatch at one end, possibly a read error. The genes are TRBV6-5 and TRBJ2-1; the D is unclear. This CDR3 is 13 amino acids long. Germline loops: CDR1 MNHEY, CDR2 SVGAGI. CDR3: CASSDSRLYEQFF. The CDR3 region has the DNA TGTGCCAGCAGTGACTCGAGGCTCTATGAGCAGTTCTTC.

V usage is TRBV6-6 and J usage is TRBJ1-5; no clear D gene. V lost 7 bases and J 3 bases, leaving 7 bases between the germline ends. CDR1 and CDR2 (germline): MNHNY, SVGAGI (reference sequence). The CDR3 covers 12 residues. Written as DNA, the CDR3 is TGTGCCAGCACCCCTCCCAATCAGCCCCAGCATTTT. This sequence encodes CASTPPNQPQHF.

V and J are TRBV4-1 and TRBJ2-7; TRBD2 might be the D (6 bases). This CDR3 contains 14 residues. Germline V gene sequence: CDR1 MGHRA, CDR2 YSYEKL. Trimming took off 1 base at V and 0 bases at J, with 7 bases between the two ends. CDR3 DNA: TGCGCCAGCAGCCAAGTGGAGGGCTCCTACGAGCAGTACTTC. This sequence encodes CASSQVEGSYEQYF.

The CDR3 sequence is CASSQTGTREAFF. The CDR3 DNA is TGTGCCAGCAGCCAGACAGGGACCCGTGAAGCTTTCTTT. This chain uses TRBV6-5 with TRBJ1-1; 7 nucleotides agree with TRBD1. Per germline, CDR1 MNHEY and CDR2 SVGAGI. There are 13 residues in the CDR3. Germline trimming cut 6 bases from V and 7 bases from J; bases unmatched to any gene: 8.

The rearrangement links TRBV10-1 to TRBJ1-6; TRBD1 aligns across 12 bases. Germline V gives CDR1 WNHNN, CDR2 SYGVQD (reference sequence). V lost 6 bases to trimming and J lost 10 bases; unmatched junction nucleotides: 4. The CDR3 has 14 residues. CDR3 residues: CASSPGQGASPLHF. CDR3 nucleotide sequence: TGCGCCAGCAGCCCGGGACAGGGGGCCTCACCCCTCCACTTT.

In nucleotides, the CDR3 is TGCGCCAGCAGCCAAGGGAGTCGACCTTCTGGCGATGAGCAGTTCTTC. As protein: CASSQGSRPSGDEQFF. This rearrangement joins TRBV4-1 to TRBJ2-1, with D unclear. V was pared by 1 base and J by 8 bases, with 18 bases between. Germline V gene lookup returns CDR1 MGHRA and CDR2 YSYEKL. This CDR3 comprises 16 residues.

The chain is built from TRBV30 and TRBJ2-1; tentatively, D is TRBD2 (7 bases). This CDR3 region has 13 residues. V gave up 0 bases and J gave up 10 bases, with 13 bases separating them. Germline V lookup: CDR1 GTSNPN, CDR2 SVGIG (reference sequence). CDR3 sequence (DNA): TGTGCCTGGAGTGTTGGGAGGGGGGTCGAGCAGTTCTTC. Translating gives CAWSVGRGVEQFF.

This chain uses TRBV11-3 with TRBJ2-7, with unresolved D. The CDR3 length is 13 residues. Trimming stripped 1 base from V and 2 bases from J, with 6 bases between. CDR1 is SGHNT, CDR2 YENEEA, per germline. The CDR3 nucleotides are TGTGCCAGCAGCTTAGGCCGCGCCTACGAGCAGTACTTC. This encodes CASSLGRAYEQYF.

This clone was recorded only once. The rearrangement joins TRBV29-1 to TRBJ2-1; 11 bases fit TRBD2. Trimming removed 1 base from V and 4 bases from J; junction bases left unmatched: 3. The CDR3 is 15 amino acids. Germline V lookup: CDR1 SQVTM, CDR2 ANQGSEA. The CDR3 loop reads CSVEGGLAGYNEQFF. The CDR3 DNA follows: TGCAGCGTTGAAGGAGGACTAGCGGGTTACAATGAGCAGTTCTTC.

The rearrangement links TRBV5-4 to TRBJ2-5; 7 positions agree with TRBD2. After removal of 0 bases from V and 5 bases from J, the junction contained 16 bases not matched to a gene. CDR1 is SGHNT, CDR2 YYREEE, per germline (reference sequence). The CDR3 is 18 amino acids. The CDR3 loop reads CASSLDPLAGRARETQYF. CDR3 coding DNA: TGTGCCAGCAGCTTGGACCCTCTAGCAGGGAGGGCCAGGGAGACCCAGTACTTC.

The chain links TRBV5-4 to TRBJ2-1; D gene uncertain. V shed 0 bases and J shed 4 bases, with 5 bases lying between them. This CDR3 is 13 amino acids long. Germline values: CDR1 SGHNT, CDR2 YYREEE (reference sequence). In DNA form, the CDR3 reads TGTGCCAGCAGCTTGGATATTTACAATGAGCAGTTCTTC. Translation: CASSLDIYNEQFF.

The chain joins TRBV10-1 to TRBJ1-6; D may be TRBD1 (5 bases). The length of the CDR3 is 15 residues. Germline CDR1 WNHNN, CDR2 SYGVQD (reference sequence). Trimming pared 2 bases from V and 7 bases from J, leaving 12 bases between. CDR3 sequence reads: CASSESSQGNSPLHF. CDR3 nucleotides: TGCGCCAGCAGTGAGAGCTCTCAGGGCAATTCACCCCTCCACTTT.

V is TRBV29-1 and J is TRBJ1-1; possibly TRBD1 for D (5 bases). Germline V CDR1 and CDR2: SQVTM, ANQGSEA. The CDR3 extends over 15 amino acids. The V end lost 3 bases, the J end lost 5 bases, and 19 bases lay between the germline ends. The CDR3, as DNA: TGCAGCGTTGATTACCCCCAGGGCGCGTGGACTGAAGCTTTCTTT. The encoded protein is CSVDYPQGAWTEAFF.